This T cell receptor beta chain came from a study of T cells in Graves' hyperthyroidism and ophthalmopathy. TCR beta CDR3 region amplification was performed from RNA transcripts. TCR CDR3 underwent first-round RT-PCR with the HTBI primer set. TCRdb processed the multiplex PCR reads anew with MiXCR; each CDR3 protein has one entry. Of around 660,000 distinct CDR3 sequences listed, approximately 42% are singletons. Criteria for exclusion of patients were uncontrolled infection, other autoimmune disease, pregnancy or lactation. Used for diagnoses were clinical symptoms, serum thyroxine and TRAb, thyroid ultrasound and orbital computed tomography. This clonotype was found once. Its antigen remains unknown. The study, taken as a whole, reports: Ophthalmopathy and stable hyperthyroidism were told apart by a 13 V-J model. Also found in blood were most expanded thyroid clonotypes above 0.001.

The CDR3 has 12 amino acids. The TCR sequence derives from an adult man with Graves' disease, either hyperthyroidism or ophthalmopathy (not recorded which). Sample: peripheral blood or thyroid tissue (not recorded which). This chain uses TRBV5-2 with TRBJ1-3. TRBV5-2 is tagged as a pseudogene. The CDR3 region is CASNLSGNTIYF. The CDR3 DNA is TGTGCCAGCAATCTCTCTGGAAACACCATATATTTT.